This T cell receptor beta chain was profiled in a study of neurological immune-mediated disorders. Findings and caveats of the study: Grouping of repertoires by phylogeny put those of 18 of 34 multiple sclerosis patients into a single related-CDR3 cluster, a possible signature. There were no CDR3 amino acid sequences shared by expanded clones across subjects, a result suggesting private repertoires in all groups.

It was by 5'RACE with 10-nucleotide random UMIs that the cDNA was made. From 15-18 subjects, over 200 million TCR-beta sequences were obtained in each sequencing run. TCRdb reprocessed the 5' RACE reads with MiXCR, giving one entry per CDR3 protein. Among under 75,000 distinct CDR3 sequences listed, about 3.2% were seen once. This clonotype was observed many times. The antigen is not known. The sequenced sample consisted of PBMCs. This clonotype originated in a woman in her sixties with multiple sclerosis.

The CDR3 nucleotides read TGCGCCAGCAGCTTCCGGGACAGGGGACCCTACGAGCAGTACTTC. This encodes CASSFRDRGPYEQYF. The rearrangement joins TRBV5-1 to TRBJ2-7, with 10 bases matching TRBD1. This CDR3 is 15 amino acids long. Germline-derived CDR1 and CDR2 are SGHRS and YFSETQ. J was trimmed by 2 bases and V by 2 bases; bases with no gene match: 4.